This TCR beta chain was captured in a study of response to subunit inactivated influenza vaccine. The study, taken as a whole, reports: Each seasonal influenza vaccination recruits few new T cells, the authors suggested.

Comments on this clonotype: Its target is not known.

The V gene end was trimmed by 5 bases and the J gene end by 6 bases; junction bases not matched to a gene: 5. The CDR3 is 13 amino acids. Germline CDR1 MNHEY, CDR2 SMNVEV (reference sequence). TCRdb redid the calling of the RT-PCR reads with MiXCR, one entry per CDR3 protein. The sample holds over 150,000 distinct CDR3 sequences; over 13% are singletons and the top ten take about a quarter. The TCR comes from a man aged 50 to 59 who received an inactivated influenza vaccine. The sequencing here drew on CD8+ T cells sorted from PBMCs, taken roughly 5 days after vaccination. The J gene is TRBJ2-3, the V gene TRBV27; 7 bases agree with TRBD1. CDR3 DNA sequence: TGTGCCAGCAGTCCCTACAGGGGTGATACGCAGTATTTT. It specifies CASSPYRGDTQYF.